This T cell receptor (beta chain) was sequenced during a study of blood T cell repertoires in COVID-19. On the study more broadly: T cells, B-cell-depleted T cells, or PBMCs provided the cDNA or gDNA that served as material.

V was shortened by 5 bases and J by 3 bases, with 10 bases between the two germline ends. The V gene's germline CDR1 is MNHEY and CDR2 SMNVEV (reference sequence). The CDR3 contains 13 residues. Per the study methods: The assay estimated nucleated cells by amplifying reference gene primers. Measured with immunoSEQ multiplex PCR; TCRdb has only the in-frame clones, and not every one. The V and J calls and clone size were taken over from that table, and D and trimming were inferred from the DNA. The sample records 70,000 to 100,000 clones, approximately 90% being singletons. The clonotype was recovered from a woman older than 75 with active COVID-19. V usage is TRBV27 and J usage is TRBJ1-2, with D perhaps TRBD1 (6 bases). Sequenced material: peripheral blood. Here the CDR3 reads CASSTGWDYGYTF. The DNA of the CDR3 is TGTGCCAGCAGTACAGGGTGGGACTATGGCTACACCTTC.